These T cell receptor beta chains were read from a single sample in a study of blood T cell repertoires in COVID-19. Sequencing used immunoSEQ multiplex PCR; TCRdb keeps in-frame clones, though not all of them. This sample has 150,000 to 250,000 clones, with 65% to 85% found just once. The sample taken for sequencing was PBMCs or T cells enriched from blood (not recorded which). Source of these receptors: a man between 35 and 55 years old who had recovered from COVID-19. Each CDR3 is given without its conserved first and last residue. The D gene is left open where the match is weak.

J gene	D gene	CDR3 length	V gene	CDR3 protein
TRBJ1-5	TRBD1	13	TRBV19	ASTRGPVHNQPQH
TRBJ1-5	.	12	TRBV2	ASSELTGQQPQH
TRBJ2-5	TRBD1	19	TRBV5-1	ASSYQTGRSGGLEAQETQY
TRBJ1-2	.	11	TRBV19	ASRGQIFYGYT
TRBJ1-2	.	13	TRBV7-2	ASREGGGLYRGYT
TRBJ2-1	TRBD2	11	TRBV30	AWTLGLGFGQF
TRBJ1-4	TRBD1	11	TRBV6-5	ASRQGREEKLF
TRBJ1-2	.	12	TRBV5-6	ASSPGGGAYGYT
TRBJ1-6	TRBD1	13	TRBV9	ASSPRTGYNSPLH
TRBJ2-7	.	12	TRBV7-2	ASSFGQRTYEQY
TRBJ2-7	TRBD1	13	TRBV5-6	ASSLGLTGAHEQY
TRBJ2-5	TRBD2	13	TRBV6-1	ASSEGSGGRGAQY
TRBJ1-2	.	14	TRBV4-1	ASSQVGRTRGYGYT
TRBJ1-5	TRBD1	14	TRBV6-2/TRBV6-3	ASSRSGTGGNQPQH
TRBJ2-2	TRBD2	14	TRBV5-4	ASSALAGGRTGELF
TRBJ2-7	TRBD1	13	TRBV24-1	ATSDSGQGKYEQY
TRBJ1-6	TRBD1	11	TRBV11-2	ASSSGQHSPLH